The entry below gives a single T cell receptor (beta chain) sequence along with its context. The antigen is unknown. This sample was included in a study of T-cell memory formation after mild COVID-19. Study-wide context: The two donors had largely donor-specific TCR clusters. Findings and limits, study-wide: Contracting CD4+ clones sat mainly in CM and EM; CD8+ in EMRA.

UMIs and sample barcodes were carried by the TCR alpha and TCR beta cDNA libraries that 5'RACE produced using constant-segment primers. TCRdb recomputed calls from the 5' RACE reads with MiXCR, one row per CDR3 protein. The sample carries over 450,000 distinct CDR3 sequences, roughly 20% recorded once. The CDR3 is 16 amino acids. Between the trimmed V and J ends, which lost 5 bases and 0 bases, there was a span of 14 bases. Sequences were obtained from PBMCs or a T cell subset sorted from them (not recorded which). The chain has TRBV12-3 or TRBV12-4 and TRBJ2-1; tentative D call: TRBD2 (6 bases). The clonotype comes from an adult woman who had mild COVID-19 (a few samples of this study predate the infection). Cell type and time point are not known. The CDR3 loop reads CASSHPSVYSYNEQFF. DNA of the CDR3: TGTGCCAGCAGTCACCCTAGCGTATACTCCTACAATGAGCAGTTCTTC.